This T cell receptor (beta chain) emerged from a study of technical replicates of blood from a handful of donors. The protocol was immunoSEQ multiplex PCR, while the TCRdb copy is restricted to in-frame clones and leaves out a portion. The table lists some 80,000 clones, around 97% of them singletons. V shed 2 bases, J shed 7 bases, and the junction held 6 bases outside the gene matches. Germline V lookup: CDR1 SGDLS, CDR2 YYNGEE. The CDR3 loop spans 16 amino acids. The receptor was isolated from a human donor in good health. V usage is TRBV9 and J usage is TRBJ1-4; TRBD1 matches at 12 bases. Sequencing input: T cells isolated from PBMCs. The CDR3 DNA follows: TGTGCCAGCAGCGTCGGGACAGGGGGCGCGAGTGAAAAACTGTTTTTT. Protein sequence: CASSVGTGGASEKLFF.